These 8 T cell receptor beta chains originate from one sample sequenced in a study of cytomegalovirus exposure and HLA in healthy donors. Primers: 60 Vbeta forward and 13 Jbeta reverse. Sequencing used immunoSEQ multiplex PCR; TCRdb keeps in-frame clones, though not all of them. There are about 130,000 clones in the sample; roughly 80% occur only once, and 4% lies in the top ten. The source material was PBMCs. The receptor set was obtained from a woman in her forties in good health and CMV-seronegative.

This chain links TRBV6-5 with TRBJ1-6; 7 positions match TRBD1. The CDR3 is made up of 13 amino acids. Per germline, CDR1 MNHEY and CDR2 SVGAGI. The V and J ends lost 8 bases and 7 bases, in that order; junction bases with no gene match: 5. DNA for the CDR3: TGTGCCAGCTCGGACAGGCCAAATTCACCCCTCCACTTT. This codes for CASSDRPNSPLHF.

This sequence joins TRBV5-1 and TRBJ1-6; 8 bases match TRBD1. The junction had 8 bases not matched to a gene; V was cut back by 0 bases and J by 0 bases. The CDR3 consists of 19 residues. Germline lookup yields CDR1 SGHRS and CDR2 YFSETQ. The CDR3 region has the DNA TGCGCCAGCAGCTTGGGGACAGGGATTTCGAGCTCCTATAATTCACCCCTCCACTTT. It codes for CASSLGTGISSSYNSPLHF.

The chain uses TRBV6-1 and TRBJ1-2, with D tentatively TRBD1 (5 bases). Trimming stripped 6 bases from V and 4 bases from J, with 9 bases between. The CDR3 totals 12 residues. Germline V lookup: CDR1 MNHNS, CDR2 SASEGT. CDR3 loop: CASSADSYGYTF. As DNA, the CDR3 is TGTGCCAGCAGCGCCGACAGCTATGGCTACACCTTC.

J is TRBJ2-1 and V is TRBV6-5; a possible D gene is TRBD1 (5 bases). Trimming took off 2 bases at V and 14 bases at J, with 16 bases between the two ends. The CDR3 sequence is 13 residues long. Germline V lookup: CDR1 MNHEY, CDR2 SVGAGI. The DNA of the CDR3 is TGTGCCAGCAGTTACGGAGTCCAGGGTCAGGAGTTCTTC. Its translation is CASSYGVQGQEFF.

The chain is built from TRBV19 and TRBJ1-1; 8 bases align to TRBD1. CDR1 and CDR2 from the germline V gene are LNHDA and SQIVND (reference sequence). With V trimmed by 4 bases and J by 6 bases, 10 bases remained unmatched. This CDR3 is built from 15 residues. For the CDR3, the DNA is TGTGCCAGTAGTAGTCCTTGGCAGGGGGCATCTGAAGCTTTCTTT. Translated: CASSSPWQGASEAFF.

The chain recombines TRBV13 with TRBJ1-2; D gene uncertain. Trimming took off 6 bases at V and 4 bases at J, with 12 bases between the two ends. The germline gives CDR1 PRHDT, CDR2 FYEKMQ (reference sequence). The CDR3 is 13 amino acids. CDR3 residues: CASSSGDGYGYTF. CDR3 bases: TGTGCCAGCAGTTCCGGGGATGGCTATGGCTACACCTTC.

The chain combines TRBV6-5 with TRBJ2-1; D perhaps matches TRBD2 (6 bases). Trimming removed 9 bases at V and 6 bases at J, with 15 bases between. Per the germline V gene, CDR1 is MNHEY and CDR2 is SVGAGI. This CDR3 is built from 13 residues. CDR3: CASKLGLFNEQFF. In DNA form, the CDR3 reads TGTGCCAGTAAGTTGGGACTTTTCAATGAGCAGTTCTTC.

In the case of this clone: This same CDR3 is encoded by further DNA sequences in the sample. This chain connects TRBV27 to TRBJ1-1; D not certain. CDR3 length equals 13 residues. Germline loops: CDR1 MNHEY, CDR2 SMNVEV (reference sequence). Trimming took off 6 bases at V and 2 bases at J, with 10 bases between the two ends. The CDR3 bases are TGTGCCAGCAGCCACGGGGAAAACACTGAAGCTTTCTTT. This codes for CASSHGENTEAFF.